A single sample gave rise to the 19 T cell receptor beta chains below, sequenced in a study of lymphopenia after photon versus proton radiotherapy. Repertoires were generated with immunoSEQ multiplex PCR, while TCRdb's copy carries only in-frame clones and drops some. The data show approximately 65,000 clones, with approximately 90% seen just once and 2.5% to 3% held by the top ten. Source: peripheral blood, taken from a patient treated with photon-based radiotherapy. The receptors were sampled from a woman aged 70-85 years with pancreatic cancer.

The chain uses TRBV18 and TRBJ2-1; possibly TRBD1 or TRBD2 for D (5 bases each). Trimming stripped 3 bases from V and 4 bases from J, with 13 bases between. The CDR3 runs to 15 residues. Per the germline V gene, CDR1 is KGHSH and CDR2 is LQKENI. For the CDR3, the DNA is TGTGCCAGCTCACCTTCTCGGGACCAGTACAATGAGCAGTTCTTC. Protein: CASSPSRDQYNEQFF.

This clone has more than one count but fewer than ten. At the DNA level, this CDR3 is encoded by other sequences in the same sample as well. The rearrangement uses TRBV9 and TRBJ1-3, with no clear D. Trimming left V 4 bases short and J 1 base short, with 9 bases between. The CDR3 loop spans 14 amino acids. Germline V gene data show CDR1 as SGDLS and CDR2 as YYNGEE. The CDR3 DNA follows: TGTGCCAGCAGCTCCCGCTGGTCTGGAAACACCATATATTTT. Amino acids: CASSSRWSGNTIYF.

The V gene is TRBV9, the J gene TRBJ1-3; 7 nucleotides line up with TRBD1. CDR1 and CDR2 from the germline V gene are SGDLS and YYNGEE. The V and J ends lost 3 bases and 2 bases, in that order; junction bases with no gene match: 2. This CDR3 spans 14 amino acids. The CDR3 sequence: CASSDDRAGNTIYF. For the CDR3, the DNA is TGTGCCAGCAGCGACGACAGGGCTGGAAACACCATATATTTT.

The CDR3 DNA reads TGTGCCAGCAGTGAATGGTGGGTGTTGGGAGGGCCGCGAGATACGCAGTATTTT. This gives the protein CASSEWWVLGGPRDTQYF. The V and J genes are TRBV25-1 and TRBJ2-3; 7 positions agree with TRBD2. The CDR3 loop spans 18 amino acids. From germline, CDR1 is MGHDK and CDR2 SYGVNS. J gave up 5 bases and V 1 base, and 15 bases lay outside the gene matches.

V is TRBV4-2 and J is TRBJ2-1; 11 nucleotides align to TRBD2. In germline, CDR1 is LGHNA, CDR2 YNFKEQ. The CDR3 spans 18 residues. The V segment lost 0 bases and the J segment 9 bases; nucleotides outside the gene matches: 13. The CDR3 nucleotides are TGTGCCAGCAGCCAAGATGAGACTAGCGGGAACTGGGGGAGTGAGCAGTTCTTC. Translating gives CASSQDETSGNWGSEQFF.

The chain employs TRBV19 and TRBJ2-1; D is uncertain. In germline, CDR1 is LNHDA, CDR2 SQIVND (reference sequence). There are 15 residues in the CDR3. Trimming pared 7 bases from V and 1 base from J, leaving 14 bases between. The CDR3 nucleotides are TGTGCCAGTATGCAATGGGCAGATTCCTACAATGAGCAGTTCTTC. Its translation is CASMQWADSYNEQFF.

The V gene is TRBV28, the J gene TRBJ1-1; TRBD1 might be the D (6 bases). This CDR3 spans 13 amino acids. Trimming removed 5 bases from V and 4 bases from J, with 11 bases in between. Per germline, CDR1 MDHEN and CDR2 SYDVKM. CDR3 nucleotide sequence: TGTGCCAGCAGTCTCGGACAGCCCACTGAAGCTTTCTTT. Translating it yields CASSLGQPTEAFF. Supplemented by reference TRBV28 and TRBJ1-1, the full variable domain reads DVKVTQSSRYLVKRTGEKVFLECVQDMDHENMFWYRQDPGLGLRLIYFSYDVKMKEKGDIPEGYSVSREKKERFSLILESASTNQTSMYLCASSLGQPTEAFFGQGTRLTVV.

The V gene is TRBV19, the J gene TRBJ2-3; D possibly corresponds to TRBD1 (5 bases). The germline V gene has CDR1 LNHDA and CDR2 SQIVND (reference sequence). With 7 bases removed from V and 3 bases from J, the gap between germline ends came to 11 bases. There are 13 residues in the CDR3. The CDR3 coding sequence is TGTGCCAGTATCGACAGCTATACAGATACGCAGTATTTT. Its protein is CASIDSYTDTQYF. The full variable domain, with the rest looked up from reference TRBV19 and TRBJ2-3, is DGGITQSPKYLFRKEGQNVTLSCEQNLNHDAMYWYRQDPGQGLRLIYYSQIVNDFQKGDIAEGYSVSREKKESFPLTVTSAQKNPTAFYLCASIDSYTDTQYFGPGTRLTVL.

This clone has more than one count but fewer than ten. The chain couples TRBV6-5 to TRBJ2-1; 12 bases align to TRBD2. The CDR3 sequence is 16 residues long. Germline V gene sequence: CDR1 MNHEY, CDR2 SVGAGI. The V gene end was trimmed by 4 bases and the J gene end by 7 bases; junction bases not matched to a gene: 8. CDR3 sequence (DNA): TGTGCCAGCAGTTGGGCAACCGGGACTAGCGGGAATGAGCAGTTCTTC. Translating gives CASSWATGTSGNEQFF.

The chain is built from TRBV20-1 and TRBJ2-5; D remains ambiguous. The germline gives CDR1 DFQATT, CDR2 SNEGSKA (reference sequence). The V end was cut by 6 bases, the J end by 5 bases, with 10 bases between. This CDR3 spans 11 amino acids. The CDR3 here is CSASTGETQYF. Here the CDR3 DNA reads TGCAGTGCAAGCACTGGGGAGACCCAGTACTTC.

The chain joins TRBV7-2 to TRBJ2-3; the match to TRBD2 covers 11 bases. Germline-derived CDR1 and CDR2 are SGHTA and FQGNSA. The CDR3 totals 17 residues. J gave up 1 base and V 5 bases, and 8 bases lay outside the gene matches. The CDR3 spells CASSPRTSGRGTDTQYF. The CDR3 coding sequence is TGTGCCAGCAGCCCGCGCACTAGCGGGAGAGGCACAGATACGCAGTATTTT. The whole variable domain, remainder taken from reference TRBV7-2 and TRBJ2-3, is GAGVSQSPSNKVTEKGKDVELRCDPISGHTALYWYRQSLGQGLEFLIYFQGNSAPDKSGLPSDRFSAERTGGSVSTLTIQRTQQEDSAVYLCASSPRTSGRGTDTQYFGPGTRLTVL.

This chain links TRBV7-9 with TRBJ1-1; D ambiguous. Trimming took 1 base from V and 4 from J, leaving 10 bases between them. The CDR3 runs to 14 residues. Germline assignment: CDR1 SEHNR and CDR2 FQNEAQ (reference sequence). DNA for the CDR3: TGTGCCAGCAGCTTAGGGGGTGCTGGCACTGAAGCTTTCTTT. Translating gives CASSLGGAGTEAFF.

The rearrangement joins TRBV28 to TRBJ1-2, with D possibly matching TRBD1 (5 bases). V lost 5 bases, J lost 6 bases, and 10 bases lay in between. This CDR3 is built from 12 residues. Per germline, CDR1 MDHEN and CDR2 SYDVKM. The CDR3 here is CASSQGLDGYTF. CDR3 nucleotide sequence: TGTGCCAGCAGTCAGGGCCTAGATGGCTACACCTTC.

The DNA of the CDR3 is TGCAGCGTTTCCCCGCAGCGGAGGAGCTCCTACAATGAGCAGTTCTTC. It translates to CSVSPQRRSSYNEQFF. The V and J genes are TRBV29-1 and TRBJ2-1; D is possibly TRBD2 (5 bases). The germline gives CDR1 SQVTM, CDR2 ANQGSEA. The length of the CDR3 is 16 residues. Trimming removed 5 bases from V and 0 bases from J, with 17 bases in between.

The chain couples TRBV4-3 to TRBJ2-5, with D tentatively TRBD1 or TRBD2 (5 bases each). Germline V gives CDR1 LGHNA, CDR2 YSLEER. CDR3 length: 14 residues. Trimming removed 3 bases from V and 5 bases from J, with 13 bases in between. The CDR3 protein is CASSHGPEGETQYF. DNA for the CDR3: TGCGCCAGCAGCCATGGACCCGAGGGGGAGACCCAGTACTTC.

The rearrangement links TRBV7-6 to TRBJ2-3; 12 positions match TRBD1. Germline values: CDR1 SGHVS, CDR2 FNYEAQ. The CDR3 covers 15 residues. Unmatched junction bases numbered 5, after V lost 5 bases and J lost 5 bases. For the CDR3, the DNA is TGTGCCAGCAGCGAGGGACAGGGGGCGGTAGATACGCAGTATTTT. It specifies CASSEGQGAVDTQYF.

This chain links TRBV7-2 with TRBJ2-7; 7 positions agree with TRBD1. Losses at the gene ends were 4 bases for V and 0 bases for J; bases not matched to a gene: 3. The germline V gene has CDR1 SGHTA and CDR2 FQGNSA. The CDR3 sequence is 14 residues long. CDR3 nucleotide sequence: TGTGCCAGCAGCTCGGACAGGAGCTCCTACGAGCAGTACTTC. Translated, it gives CASSSDRSSYEQYF.

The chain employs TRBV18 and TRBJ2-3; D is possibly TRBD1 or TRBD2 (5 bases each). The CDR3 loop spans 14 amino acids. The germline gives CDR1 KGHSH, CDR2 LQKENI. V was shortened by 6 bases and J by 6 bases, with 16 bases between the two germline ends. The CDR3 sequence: CASSKLRDRDTQYF. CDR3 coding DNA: TGTGCCAGCTCCAAACTCAGGGACCGTGATACGCAGTATTTT.

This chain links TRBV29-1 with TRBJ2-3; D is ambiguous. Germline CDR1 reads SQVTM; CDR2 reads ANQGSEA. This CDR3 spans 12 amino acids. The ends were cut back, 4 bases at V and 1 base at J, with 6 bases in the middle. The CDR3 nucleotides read TGCAGCGTTGCCGGGCGCACAGATACGCAGTATTTT. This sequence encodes CSVAGRTDTQYF.